The 27 T cell receptor beta chains listed next were all sequenced from one sample in a study of cytomegalovirus exposure and HLA in healthy donors. The PCR had 60 Vbeta and 13 Jbeta primers. Sequencing was performed with immunoSEQ multiplex PCR; in TCRdb, only in-frame clones are kept and a portion is missing. The table shows roughly 170,000 clones, with around 80% occurring only once. Sequencing was performed on PBMCs. These receptor sequences come from a girl aged 2-10 years in good health and CMV-seropositive.

V usage is TRBV25-1 and J usage is TRBJ2-1; TRBD2 matches at 8 bases. Germline trimming cut 4 bases from V and 2 bases from J; bases unmatched to any gene: 4. The CDR3 contains 15 residues. Germline-derived CDR1 and CDR2 are MGHDK and SYGVNS. This CDR3 reads CASSVSGSTYNEQFF. The CDR3 nucleotides are TGTGCCAGCAGTGTGAGCGGGAGTACCTACAATGAGCAGTTCTTC.

For this clone: This same CDR3 is encoded by further DNA sequences in the sample. The V call is TRBV5-1, the J call TRBJ2-5; D might be TRBD2 (6 bases). The CDR3 extends over 14 amino acids. Germline V gene sequence: CDR1 SGHRS, CDR2 YFSETQ. Trimming took off 3 bases at V and 5 bases at J, with 14 bases between the two ends. The CDR3 bases are TGCGCCAGCAGCTCCCCGGGGGAGAGGGAGACCCAGTACTTC. It encodes CASSSPGERETQYF.

This rearrangement joins TRBV5-8 to TRBJ1-5, with TRBD1 matching 9 bases. Trimming cost V 4 bases and J 3 bases; bases outside gene matches: 8. The CDR3 totals 16 residues. Per the germline V gene, CDR1 is SGHTS and CDR2 is YDEGEE. The CDR3 nucleotides are TGTGCCAGCAGCGCCTTACGGACAGGGGCCAATCAGCCCCAGCATTTT. Amino acids: CASSALRTGANQPQHF.

This rearrangement joins TRBV9 to TRBJ2-1; a possible D gene is TRBD1 (6 bases). This CDR3 spans 15 amino acids. Germline V gene data show CDR1 as SGDLS and CDR2 as YYNGEE. Deletions cut 4 bases from V and 0 bases from J, with 11 bases between. CDR3 DNA sequence: TGTGCCAGCAGCCAATTGGACAGCTCCTACAATGAGCAGTTCTTC. Protein product: CASSQLDSSYNEQFF.

V usage is TRBV30 and J usage is TRBJ1-2; possibly TRBD1 for D (6 bases). This CDR3 comprises 12 residues. The germline gives CDR1 GTSNPN, CDR2 SVGIG (reference sequence). V lost 7 bases, J lost 5 bases, and 14 bases lay in between. Here the CDR3 DNA reads TGTGCCTCCTTCGCAGGGGAGTATGGCTACACCTTC. It is translated as CASFAGEYGYTF.

The chain recombines TRBV2 with TRBJ1-1, with TRBD1 as a possible D gene (6 bases). This CDR3 has 16 residues. CDR1 and CDR2 from the germline V gene are SNHLY and FYNNEI. V was shortened by 4 bases and J by 2 bases, with 17 bases between the two germline ends. CDR3 sequence: CASSGQSGGANTEAFF. The DNA for the CDR3 is TGTGCCAGCAGTGGACAGTCCGGGGGGGCCAACACTGAAGCTTTCTTT.

The genes are TRBV6-5 and TRBJ1-1; tentative D call: TRBD1 (6 bases). The V gene's germline CDR1 is MNHEY and CDR2 SVGAGI. V was cut by 8 bases and J by 5 bases, with 15 bases left in between. CDR3 length equals 13 residues. The CDR3 reads CASGRGGRTEAFF. In nucleotides, the CDR3 is TGTGCCAGCGGCCGGGGGGGCCGGACTGAAGCTTTCTTT.

This CDR3 reads CASRWTSGGNEQFF. For the CDR3, the DNA is TGTGCCAGCAGATGGACTAGCGGGGGGAATGAGCAGTTCTTC. The rearrangement uses TRBV6-4 and TRBJ2-1; 14 bases align to TRBD2. This CDR3 has 14 residues. Germline CDR1 MRHNA, CDR2 SNTAGT. V lost 6 bases to trimming and J lost 7 bases; unmatched junction nucleotides: 2.

This chain joins TRBV27 and TRBJ1-2; 7 bases agree with TRBD1. The trim removed 6 bases at V and 7 bases at J, leaving 8 bases unmatched. The germline V gene has CDR1 MNHEY and CDR2 SMNVEV (reference sequence). The CDR3 spans 13 residues. The CDR3 here is CASSPDRVFGYTF. The CDR3 DNA reads TGTGCCAGCAGCCCTGACAGGGTGTTTGGCTACACCTTC.

This chain links TRBV6-5 with TRBJ2-3; D remains ambiguous. V was trimmed by 5 bases and J by 4 bases, leaving 10 bases between them. There are 13 residues in the CDR3. Per the germline V gene, CDR1 is MNHEY and CDR2 is SVGAGI. The CDR3 reads CASSLTRSDTQYF. The CDR3 DNA follows: TGTGCCAGCAGTCTAACTCGTTCAGATACGCAGTATTTT.

This chain uses TRBV7-6 with TRBJ2-5; TRBD2 aligns across 10 bases. Germline CDR1 reads SGHVS; CDR2 reads FNYEAQ. The CDR3 sequence is 17 residues long. J gave up 5 bases and V 3 bases, and 12 bases lay outside the gene matches. The CDR3 sequence is CASSLESSGRGGETQYF. The CDR3, as DNA: TGTGCCAGCAGCTTGGAGAGCAGCGGGAGGGGTGGGGAGACCCAGTACTTC.

This clone came up a few times. The CDR3 protein is CAISESRQGGTEAFF. The CDR3 DNA follows: TGTGCCATCAGTGAGTCGAGGCAGGGAGGCACTGAAGCTTTCTTT. This chain uses TRBV10-3 with TRBJ1-1; D may be TRBD1 (5 bases). This CDR3 contains 15 residues. CDR1 is ENHRY, CDR2 SYGVKD, per germline. V lost 0 bases and J 4 bases, leaving 12 bases between the germline ends.

This clone was observed a few times. The rearrangement links TRBV5-6 to TRBJ2-1, with 7 bases lining up with TRBD2. Germline CDR1 reads SGHDT; CDR2 reads YYEEEE. Unmatched junction bases numbered 2, after V lost 2 bases and J lost 6 bases. The CDR3 runs 13 residues. The CDR3 sequence is CASSFLAGNEQFF. DNA of the CDR3: TGTGCCAGCAGCTTCTTAGCGGGCAATGAGCAGTTCTTC.

The rearrangement uses TRBV28 and TRBJ2-7; 10 bases fit TRBD1. J lost 4 bases, V lost 8 bases, and 5 bases had no gene match. This CDR3 region has 13 residues. The V gene's germline CDR1 is MDHEN and CDR2 SYDVKM. The CDR3 nucleotides are TGTGCCAGCCGACAGGGGGCGAAGTACGAGCAGTACTTC. Protein sequence: CASRQGAKYEQYF.

The chain uses TRBV2 and TRBJ2-1; D is ambiguous. Germline V gives CDR1 SNHLY, CDR2 FYNNEI. Trimming pared 1 base from V and 0 bases from J, leaving 10 bases between. The CDR3 extends over 16 amino acids. CDR3 coding DNA: TGTGCCAGCAGTGAAGGGGCCTCCTTCTCCTACAATGAGCAGTTCTTC. Its translation is CASSEGASFSYNEQFF.

Notes on this clone: Within the sample, other DNA sequences also encode this same CDR3. The chain is built from TRBV27 and TRBJ2-3; D call uncertain. The CDR3 has 13 residues. Trimming stripped 2 bases from V and 2 bases from J, with 5 bases between. Germline V lookup: CDR1 MNHEY, CDR2 SMNVEV (reference sequence). CDR3 nucleotides: TGTGCCAGCAGTTTAACAGACACAGATACGCAGTATTTT. It specifies CASSLTDTDTQYF.

The chain carries TRBV9 and TRBJ2-1; 9 nucleotides match TRBD2. Germline values: CDR1 SGDLS, CDR2 YYNGEE. This CDR3 region has 13 residues. The CDR3 protein is CASGGRDYNEQFF. In nucleotides, the CDR3 is TGTGCTTCTGGCGGGAGGGACTACAATGAGCAGTTCTTC.

The V gene is TRBV5-1, the J gene TRBJ2-3, with 8 bases lining up with TRBD1. Trimming at V came to 4 bases and at J to 6 bases, leaving 13 bases not matched to a gene. CDR1 and CDR2 (germline): SGHRS, YFSETQ. The CDR3 runs 16 residues. The CDR3 spells CASSATPGTGGDTQYF. CDR3 sequence (DNA): TGCGCCAGCAGCGCAACTCCCGGGACAGGAGGCGATACGCAGTATTTT.

This chain uses TRBV28 with TRBJ2-1; D is possibly TRBD2 (5 bases). V gave up 7 bases and J gave up 0 bases, with 13 bases separating them. Germline lookup yields CDR1 MDHEN and CDR2 SYDVKM. The CDR3 loop spans 15 amino acids. This chain's CDR3 is CASKSSVFSYNEQFF. For the CDR3, the DNA is TGTGCCAGCAAGAGTAGCGTGTTCTCCTACAATGAGCAGTTCTTC.

This clone has a handful of counts. The chain carries TRBV29-1 and TRBJ1-1, with D tentatively TRBD1 (6 bases). Looked up from germline, CDR1 is SQVTM and CDR2 is ANQGSEA. CDR3 length: 13 amino acids. The V end lost 7 bases, the J end lost 4 bases, and 16 bases lay between the germline ends. The CDR3 nucleotides are TGCAGCGCCGATGGGGGCACAGGCACTGAAGCTTTCTTT. Translation: CSADGGTGTEAFF.

The chain carries TRBV6-6 and TRBJ2-7; 9 bases map to TRBD2. Germline V gene data show CDR1 as MNHNY and CDR2 as SVGAGI (reference sequence). This CDR3 contains 16 residues. V trimming: 2 bases; J trimming: 3 bases; junction bases outside the gene matches: 8. The CDR3: CASSYRAGGPHYEQYF. In DNA form, the CDR3 reads TGTGCCAGCAGTTACCGAGCGGGAGGCCCTCACTACGAGCAGTACTTC.

Concerning this clone: An end of the junction does not agree with germline; a read error may underlie this. The V gene is TRBV2, the J gene TRBJ1-2; TRBD1 agrees at 9 bases. The CDR3 contains 12 residues. Germline loops: CDR1 SNHLY, CDR2 FYNNEI. The CDR3 sequence: CASRRDREGSTF. CDR3 nucleotide sequence: TGTGCCAGCAGAAGGGACAGGGAGGGCTCCACCTTC.

This sequence joins TRBV5-1 and TRBJ2-2, with no clear D. This CDR3 is built from 13 residues. Germline V gives CDR1 SGHRS, CDR2 YFSETQ. Trimming cost V 3 bases and J 8 bases, with 11 bases left between them. The CDR3 sequence: CASSSSASGELFF. The DNA for the CDR3 is TGCGCCAGCAGCTCCAGCGCTAGTGGGGAGCTGTTTTTT.

The chain employs TRBV29-1 and TRBJ2-5; no clear D. Germline-derived CDR1 and CDR2 are SQVTM and ANQGSEA. This CDR3 spans 13 amino acids. Trimming removed 7 bases at V and 1 base at J, with 13 bases between. The CDR3 protein is CSGGPRFQETQYF. The CDR3 DNA reads TGCAGCGGTGGCCCTAGGTTCCAAGAGACCCAGTACTTC.

V gene TRBV10-2 combines with J gene TRBJ2-7; 8 positions match TRBD2. The germline V gene has CDR1 WSHSY and CDR2 SAAADI. There are 13 residues in the CDR3. V was clipped by 7 bases and J by 5 bases; unmatched bases: 7. The DNA for the CDR3 is TGCGCCAGCATAAGGACTAGCCCCCACGAGCAGTACTTC. Translated: CASIRTSPHEQYF.

This chain connects TRBV5-6 to TRBJ2-7; D call uncertain. The CDR3 consists of 13 residues. Trimming pared 4 bases from V and 4 bases from J, leaving 12 bases between. CDR1 is SGHDT, CDR2 YYEEEE, per germline. The CDR3 reads CASSPRIGYEQYF. The CDR3 DNA is TGTGCCAGCAGCCCGAGGATTGGGTACGAGCAGTACTTC.

The V and J genes are TRBV29-1 and TRBJ1-1; 7 positions agree with TRBD1. Germline values: CDR1 SQVTM, CDR2 ANQGSEA. Trimming took 0 bases from V and 0 from J; bases not matched to a gene: 7. The CDR3 consists of 16 residues. CDR3 in amino acids: CSVEDSNRGMNTEAFF. In DNA form, the CDR3 reads TGCAGCGTTGAAGACTCGAACAGGGGAATGAACACTGAAGCTTTCTTT.